This T cell receptor beta chain was obtained from a study of blood T cell repertoires in COVID-19. This CDR3 comprises 13 residues. V was cut by 1 base and J by 4 bases, with 8 bases left in between. Germline V lookup: CDR1 SGHNT, CDR2 YYREEE (reference sequence). The data were produced by immunoSEQ multiplex PCR, yet TCRdb's version contains in-frame clones alone and is incomplete. Among about 300,000 clones, 90% were seen once, and the ten largest hold 6.3%. The clonotype was recovered from a woman aged 50 to 60 with COVID-19, enrolled during active disease. The specimen was peripheral blood. The chain links TRBV5-4 to TRBJ1-2; a weak D match, TRBD1 (6 bases). The DNA for the CDR3 is TGTGCCAGCAGCTTGCAGGGGCTCTATGGCTACACCTTC. Translating it yields CASSLQGLYGYTF.